This TCR beta chain came from a study of graft-versus-host responses after intestinal transplantation. Overall study: Recipients were given multivisceral, liver-intestinal, or isolated intestinal transplants.

The table came from immunoSEQ multiplex PCR; TCRdb's copy has only in-frame clones and leaves some out. The sample holds 95,000 to 150,000 clones, approximately 96% seen once. Study-wide findings and caveats: Declining HvG levels early post-transplant were linked to peak circulating GvH clone levels. GvH clones appeared in recipient marrow, some first in ileum or blood.

Trimming pared 5 bases from V and 2 bases from J, leaving 15 bases between. Per germline, CDR1 SGHTA and CDR2 FQGTGA. CDR3 length: 15 residues. Of note for this clone: Its antigen is not identified.

The TCR sequence derives from a human donor who received an intestinal transplant. The sequences come from unstimulated CD8+ T cells sorted from spleen or lymph node cells, collected before intestinal transplant. V usage is TRBV7-3 and J usage is TRBJ2-5, with D possibly matching TRBD2 (7 bases). The CDR3 DNA sequence: TGTGCCAGCAGCCTCTTGGGGGGGCCGCAAGAGACCCAGTACTTC. It codes for CASSLLGGPQETQYF.